The present T cell receptor beta chain was sequenced within a study of blood T cell repertoires in COVID-19. Turning to the study itself: Sites in the United States, Italy and Spain provided acute and convalescent COVID-19 samples. In each case, the material was cDNA or gDNA derived from T cells, B-cell-depleted T cells, or PBMCs.

Germline CDR1 reads GTSNPN; CDR2 reads SVGIG (reference sequence). The ends were cut back, 0 bases at V and 2 bases at J, with 11 bases in the middle. The CDR3 is 14 amino acids. Per the original data handling: Amplification of reference gene primers was used by the study to estimate nucleated cell counts. Measured with immunoSEQ multiplex PCR; TCRdb has only the in-frame clones, and not every one. V, J and clone size are taken as reported in that table, and D and trimming were inferred from the DNA itself. In the table there are about 200,000 clones, roughly 85% of which are singletons. Sequencing used peripheral blood. This chain links TRBV30 with TRBJ2-7; the D gene is possibly TRBD1 (6 bases). The sequence derives from a man in his 60s with active or convalescent COVID-19. CDR3 loop: CAWSVNRVTYEQYF. The CDR3, as DNA: TGTGCCTGGAGTGTAAACAGGGTTACCTACGAGCAGTACTTC.